The next 32 T cell receptor beta chains were all read from a single sample in a study of blood T cell repertoires in COVID-19. Data came from immunoSEQ multiplex PCR; TCRdb stores just in-frame clones and leaves some out. The table lists roughly 200,000 clones, 80% of them singletons. The specimen was peripheral blood. All receptors derive from a man in his 60s with acute or convalescent COVID-19.

J is TRBJ1-2 and V is TRBV4-3; no clear D gene. CDR3 length: 16 residues. The germline V and J ends were trimmed by 0 bases and 4 bases, with 15 bases remaining between them. The germline V gene has CDR1 LGHNA and CDR2 YSLEER. CDR3 DNA sequence: TGCGCCAGCAGCCAAGATTTGGATGCCAACAGCTATGGCTACACCTTC. It yields the protein CASSQDLDANSYGYTF.

The chain combines TRBV11-2 with TRBJ1-5; D may be TRBD1 (6 bases). This CDR3 has 16 residues. The V gene lost 0 bases and the J gene lost 3 bases, with 12 bases spanning the gap. The V gene's germline CDR1 is SGHAT and CDR2 FQNNGV. This CDR3 is CASSLDLQGPNQPQHF. CDR3 DNA: TGTGCCAGCAGCTTAGATCTCCAGGGGCCCAATCAGCCCCAGCATTTT.

The CDR3 DNA reads TGCGCCAGCAGCCAGACAATTTCGCGTCAGGGAGGTGGCTACACCTTC. It encodes CASSQTISRQGGGYTF. This chain joins TRBV4-3 and TRBJ1-2, with D maybe TRBD1 (5 bases). The germline V gene has CDR1 LGHNA and CDR2 YSLEER. This CDR3 region has 16 residues. Trimming stripped 3 bases from V and 7 bases from J, with 21 bases between.

The chain combines TRBV24-1 with TRBJ2-5; weak D call: TRBD1 (5 bases). With 0 bases removed from V and 5 bases from J, the gap between germline ends came to 12 bases. The CDR3 covers 15 residues. CDR1 KGHDR and CDR2 SFDVKD come from the germline V gene. In nucleotides, the CDR3 is TGTGCCACCAGTGATTTGTCAGGGTTTGGGGAGACCCAGTACTTC. Amino acids: CATSDLSGFGETQYF.

The chain is built from TRBV5-1 and TRBJ2-2; 13 bases match TRBD2. The CDR3 runs 18 residues. CDR1 and CDR2 (germline): SGHRS, YFSETQ. The V and J ends lost 2 bases and 1 base, in that order; junction bases with no gene match: 5. The DNA of the CDR3 is TGCGCCAGCAGCTTCCGGACTAGCGGGGGTATGAACACCGGGGAGCTGTTTTTT. It specifies CASSFRTSGGMNTGELFF. Full variable domain (missing parts from reference TRBV5-1 and TRBJ2-2): KAGVTQTPRYLIKTRGQQVTLSCSPISGHRSVSWYQQTPGQGLQFLFEYFSETQRNKGNFPGRFSGRQFSNSRSEMNVSTLELGDSALYLCASSFRTSGGMNTGELFFGEGSRLTVL.

The chain recombines TRBV4-1 with TRBJ1-2; D is ambiguous. The CDR3 length is 14 residues. Trimming took off 0 bases at V and 10 bases at J, with 15 bases between the two ends. Germline-derived CDR1 and CDR2 are MGHRA and YSYEKL. This CDR3 reads CASSQDTGGPLYTF. The CDR3 DNA sequence: TGCGCCAGCAGCCAAGATACCGGCGGCCCCCTCTACACCTTC.

V is TRBV2 and J is TRBJ2-7; 7 positions match TRBD2. Germline CDR1 reads SNHLY; CDR2 reads FYNNEI. Trimming at V came to 7 bases and at J to 4 bases, leaving 16 bases not matched to a gene. This CDR3 has 16 amino acids. CDR3 DNA sequence: TGTGCCAGCACCGACGGGGGGACGTTCAGCGGATACGAGCAGTACTTC. Translation gives CASTDGGTFSGYEQYF.

Here the CDR3 DNA reads TGTGCCAGCAGTTACACAGGAGGAGGGTATGGCTACACCTTC. It yields the protein CASSYTGGGYGYTF. The chain employs TRBV6-2 or TRBV6-3 and TRBJ1-2, with D perhaps TRBD1 (5 bases). Looked up from germline, CDR1 is MNHEY and CDR2 is SVGEGT. Trimming took off 2 bases at V and 5 bases at J, with 12 bases between the two ends. The length of the CDR3 is 14 residues.

The sample holds a few counts of this clone. The rearrangement uses TRBV21-1 and TRBJ1-5; the D call in the table, TRBD1, was not verified against the DNA. TRBV21-1 is reported as a pseudogene. CDR3 length equals 22 residues. The CDR3 protein is CASSNVVDRDNRGGCGNQPQHF. CDR3 nucleotides: TGTGCCAGCAGCAATGTGGTGGACCGGGACAACAGGGGGGGATGCGGCAATCAGCCCCAGCATTTT.

A few counts support this clone. The V and J genes are TRBV7-2 and TRBJ1-2; D perhaps matches TRBD1 (5 bases). Trimming left V 1 base short and J 6 bases short, with 6 bases between. There are 12 residues in the CDR3. In germline, CDR1 is SGHTA, CDR2 FQGNSA. The CDR3 sequence is CASSLEGHGYTF. The CDR3 coding sequence is TGTGCCAGCAGCTTAGAGGGGCATGGCTACACCTTC.

The chain carries TRBV24-1 and TRBJ2-7; 9 bases fit TRBD1. There are 15 residues in the CDR3. The germline gives CDR1 KGHDR, CDR2 SFDVKD. J lost 0 bases, V lost 5 bases, and 4 bases had no gene match. CDR3 region: CATSAGTGPSYEQYF. The CDR3 nucleotides read TGTGCCACCAGTGCCGGGACAGGGCCCTCCTACGAGCAGTACTTC.

As DNA, the CDR3 is TGCGCCAGCAGCTTCGCGAAGGTAGGGGCTAGCGGGAGTTGGGTTGCCAAAAACATTCAGTACTTC. This sequence encodes CASSFAKVGASGSWVAKNIQYF. The V call is TRBV23-1, the J call TRBJ2-4, with 10 bases identical to TRBD2. TRBV23-1 is marked as an open reading frame, function uncertain. The J segment lost 1 base and the V segment lost 6 bases, leaving 24 bases of the junction unmatched. This CDR3 has 22 amino acids.

The chain carries TRBV10-3 and TRBJ1-2, with 7 positions matching TRBD1. Germline CDR1 reads ENHRY; CDR2 reads SYGVKD. V lost 6 bases to trimming and J lost 4 bases; unmatched junction nucleotides: 8. The CDR3 has 14 residues. In nucleotides, the CDR3 is TGTGCCATCAGCCAGACGGGACAGCTCTATGGCTACACCTTC. Amino acids: CAISQTGQLYGYTF.

The chain couples TRBV27 to TRBJ2-5; a possible D gene is TRBD1 (5 bases). Germline-derived CDR1 and CDR2 are MNHEY and SMNVEV (reference sequence). The V gene lost 2 bases and the J gene lost 4 bases, with 8 bases spanning the gap. The CDR3 consists of 13 residues. The CDR3 nucleotides are TGTGCCAGCAGTTTAGGGGCGGTAGAGACCCAGTACTTC. This encodes CASSLGAVETQYF.

J is TRBJ2-7 and V is TRBV4-2; 7 positions agree with TRBD1. Per germline, CDR1 LGHNA and CDR2 YNFKEQ. With V trimmed by 2 bases and J by 2 bases, 6 bases remained unmatched. This CDR3 spans 15 amino acids. CDR3 sequence (DNA): TGTGCCAGCAGCCAAACATCCACAGGGGCCTACGAGCAGTACTTC. Translation gives CASSQTSTGAYEQYF.

This chain links TRBV11-2 with TRBJ2-2; TRBD2 might be the D (5 bases). V dropped 0 bases and J dropped 1 base, with 12 bases sitting between them. CDR3 length: 17 residues. Germline V gene sequence: CDR1 SGHAT, CDR2 FQNNGV. The CDR3 loop reads CASSLDGWRLNTGELFF. In DNA form, the CDR3 reads TGTGCCAGCAGCTTAGACGGCTGGAGGTTGAACACCGGGGAGCTGTTTTTT.

The chain uses TRBV9 and TRBJ2-1, with unresolved D. V lost 3 bases, J lost 10 bases, and 8 bases lay in between. CDR3 size: 11 residues. Germline V lookup: CDR1 SGDLS, CDR2 YYNGEE. This CDR3 reads CASSGAQEQFF. The CDR3 bases are TGTGCCAGCAGCGGCGCCCAAGAGCAGTTCTTC.

The table lists this clone with a few counts. The V gene is TRBV6-6, the J gene TRBJ1-1; D perhaps matches TRBD1 (5 bases). Per germline, CDR1 MNHNY and CDR2 SVGAGI (reference sequence). CDR3 length: 16 residues. V shed 2 bases and J shed 4 bases, with 17 bases lying between them. CDR3: CASSYRTGGRGTEAFF. CDR3 nucleotides: TGTGCCAGCAGTTACCGGACCGGGGGGAGGGGCACTGAAGCTTTCTTT.

The CDR3 DNA reads TGTGCCAGCAGTACGGACACCCGGGAGGGGCGCGAGCAGTACTTC. Its protein product is CASSTDTREGREQYF. The V gene is TRBV2, the J gene TRBJ2-7, with 8 bases that match TRBD2. Germline CDR1 reads SNHLY; CDR2 reads FYNNEI. The CDR3 length is 15 residues. The V segment lost 5 bases and the J segment 6 bases; nucleotides outside the gene matches: 12. The variable domain in full, completed from reference TRBV2 and TRBJ2-7, reads EPEVTQTPSHQVTQMGQEVILRCVPISNHLYFYWYRQILGQKVEFLVSFYNNEISEKSEIFDDQFSVERPDGSNFTLKIRSTKLEDSAMYFCASSTDTREGREQYFGPGTRLTVT.

V is TRBV4-1 and J is TRBJ2-3; 12 bases map to TRBD2. Germline loops: CDR1 MGHRA, CDR2 YSYEKL. The CDR3 consists of 17 residues. V dropped 0 bases and J dropped 6; count of bases not matched to a gene: 7. The CDR3 DNA reads TGCGCCAGCAGCCAAGATCTAGCGGGGGGGATCCTGGATACGCAGTATTTT. Translating it yields CASSQDLAGGILDTQYF.

V is TRBV7-2 and J is TRBJ2-5; D is possibly TRBD2 (5 bases). The V gene's germline CDR1 is SGHTA and CDR2 FQGNSA. CDR3 length: 14 residues. Trimming stripped 4 bases from V and 2 bases from J, with 11 bases between. Here the CDR3 DNA reads TGTGCCAGCAGCTCACGGGGAAATCAAGAGACCCAGTACTTC. Translated: CASSSRGNQETQYF.

The chain joins TRBV5-5 to TRBJ2-6; 7 bases map to TRBD1. Unmatched junction bases numbered 14, after V lost 3 bases and J lost 17 bases. The CDR3 has 14 amino acids. CDR1 and CDR2 from the germline V gene are SGHKS and YYEKEE (reference sequence). CDR3: CASSSDRVGFVVTF. In nucleotides, the CDR3 is TGTGCCAGCAGCTCCGACAGGGTGGGTTTCGTAGTGACTTTC. Full variable domain (outside the CDR3, taken from reference TRBV5-5 and TRBJ2-6): DAGVTQSPTHLIKTRGQQVTLRCSPISGHKSVSWYQQVLGQGPQFIFQYYEKEERGRGNFPDRFSARQFPNYSSELNVNALLLGDSALYLCASSSDRVGFVVTFGAGSRLTVL.

The chain recombines TRBV27 with TRBJ2-1; 12 bases match TRBD2. From germline, CDR1 is MNHEY and CDR2 SMNVEV (reference sequence). V lost 4 bases, J lost 0 bases, and 7 bases stayed unmatched. This CDR3 region has 18 residues. CDR3 sequence (DNA): TGTGCCAGCAGTTACGGACTAGCGGGGACTTTCTCCTACAATGAGCAGTTCTTC. Translating it yields CASSYGLAGTFSYNEQFF.

The chain recombines TRBV7-3 with TRBJ1-3; D is uncertain. Germline CDR1 is SGHTA and CDR2 is FQGTGA. V gave up 2 bases and J gave up 4 bases, with 9 bases separating them. This CDR3 is built from 14 residues. CDR3 sequence: CASSLDGVGNTIYF. Written as DNA, the CDR3 is TGTGCCAGCAGCTTAGACGGGGTCGGAAACACCATATATTTT.

This clone was counted once. The V and J genes are TRBV27 and TRBJ1-3; no clear D gene. The CDR3 extends over 13 amino acids. Deletions cut 3 bases from V and 0 bases from J, with 3 bases between. CDR1 MNHEY and CDR2 SMNVEV come from the germline V gene (reference sequence). CDR3 DNA sequence: TGTGCCAGCAGTTTCAGCTCTGGAAACACCATATATTTT. It is translated as CASSFSSGNTIYF.

CDR3 sequence (DNA): TGCGCCAGCAGCTTGTCTGACAGAGCCTACGAGCAGTACTTC. Its protein product is CASSLSDRAYEQYF. This rearrangement joins TRBV5-1 to TRBJ2-7; weak D call: TRBD1 (5 bases). The CDR3 sequence is 14 residues long. The V gene's germline CDR1 is SGHRS and CDR2 YFSETQ. Deletions cut 1 base from V and 2 bases from J, with 10 bases between.

This clone came up once. The chain links TRBV6-6 to TRBJ1-6; tentatively, D is TRBD1 (6 bases). Trimming removed 5 bases at V and 7 bases at J, with 15 bases between. The length of the CDR3 is 15 residues. The germline CDR1 and CDR2 sequences are MNHNY and SVGAGI (reference sequence). CDR3 sequence: CASSPPRTENSPLHF. The CDR3 nucleotides are TGTGCCAGCAGTCCTCCCCGGACAGAGAATTCACCCCTCCACTTT.

The chain employs TRBV23-1 and TRBJ2-5; perhaps TRBD2 as D (6 bases). TRBV23-1 falls under the ORF class, with uncertain function. There are 15 residues in the CDR3. V dropped 2 bases and J dropped 0 bases, with 10 bases sitting between them. The CDR3 coding sequence is TGCGCCAGCAGTCAACGCCGCGGGGACCAAGAGACCCAGTACTTC. This encodes CASSQRRGDQETQYF.

V and J are TRBV2 and TRBJ1-2; 9 bases agree with TRBD1. The CDR3 runs to 16 residues. V gave up 2 bases and J gave up 5 bases; unmatched junction bases: 9. The germline V gene has CDR1 SNHLY and CDR2 FYNNEI. The CDR3 DNA sequence: TGTGCCAGCAGTGAATGGGACAGGGAAGAGAGATATGGCTACACCTTC. This codes for CASSEWDREERYGYTF.

V and J are TRBV21-1 and TRBJ1-5; the D call in the table, TRBD1, was not verified against the DNA. TRBV21-1 has pseudogene status. CDR3 length equals 17 residues. The CDR3 spells CASSKARDRVYGQPQHF. The DNA for the CDR3 is TGTGCCAGCAGCAAAGCGCGGGACAGGGTGTATGGTCAGCCCCAGCATTTT.

The chain couples TRBV18 to TRBJ1-2; possible D gene TRBD1, 5 bases. Trimming shortened V by 1 base and J by 2 bases, and 8 bases separated the two germline ends. The germline gives CDR1 KGHSH, CDR2 LQKENI. CDR3 length equals 14 residues. CDR3 bases: TGTGCCAGCTCACCACAGACAGCCAACTATGGCTACACCTTC. Residues: CASSPQTANYGYTF.

This clone was seen only a few times. The chain combines TRBV5-6 with TRBJ2-4; 11 bases align to TRBD1. The CDR3 spans 14 residues. Germline CDR1 is SGHDT and CDR2 is YYEEEE. Trimming took 4 bases from V and 7 from J; bases not matched to a gene: 4. The CDR3 coding sequence is TGTGCCAGCAGCAGTCGGGACAGGGGGAACATTCAGTACTTC. Protein: CASSSRDRGNIQYF.